What follows describes a single TCR beta chain. The antigen is unknown. CDR3 length: 14 amino acids. Looked up from germline, CDR1 is SGHAT and CDR2 is FQNNGV. V lost 1 base and J lost 2, with 9 bases in between. Sorted-subset replicate PCR reactions were performed with around 200 ng DNA, corresponding to 30,000 to 35,000 T cell genomes. Only in-frame clones appear in the TCRdb table, and some are missing; sequencing was by immunoSEQ multiplex PCR. The table includes around 1 million clones, about 80% detected once. Naive CD4+ cells were CD45RA-selected; the remaining cells were memory. This sample was included in a study of shared clonotypes between healthy human individuals. General observations from the study: On the whole, naive subsets had larger estimated richness than memory subsets had.

The J gene is TRBJ2-7, the V gene TRBV11-2; D gene uncertain. The TCR comes from a man in his late teens or twenties in good health. The sample taken for sequencing was memory CD4+ T cells sorted from blood. Sample subset: CD45RA-negative fraction. The CDR3 here is CASSLGSSPYEQYF. The CDR3 DNA reads TGTGCCAGCAGCTTAGGGTCTAGTCCCTACGAGCAGTACTTC. Full variable domain (outside the CDR3, taken from reference TRBV11-2 and TRBJ2-7): EAGVAQSPRYKIIEKRQSVAFWCNPISGHATLYWYQQILGQGPKLLIQFQNNGVVDDSQLPKDRFSAERLKGVDSTLKIQPAKLEDSAVYLCASSLGSSPYEQYFGPGTRLTVT.